One and the same sample provided the 29 T cell receptor beta chains below, sequenced in a study of blood T cells in healthy people across ages. Using a J-beta primer mix together with a sample-barcoded 5' primer, a second PCR was run for roughly 6 to 12 cycles. TCRdb re-called the 5' RACE reads through MiXCR, storing one row per CDR3 protein. The sample includes hundreds of thousands of distinct CDR3 sequences, around 31% seen only once; the top ten take about a sixth. The sample comprised blood. The source of these receptors is an elderly woman in good health.

Many counts were recorded for this clonotype. The chain joins TRBV12-3 or TRBV12-4 to TRBJ1-1; D unresolved. V was cut by 4 bases and J by 11 bases, with 11 bases left in between. There are 11 residues in the CDR3. DNA for the CDR3: TGTGCCAGCAGTTCGGTGAGCTTTGCTTTCTTT. Translating gives CASSSVSFAFF.

This clonotype occurred a few times. Just one base apart from a much larger clone, this may be a read error. The chain combines TRBV7-9 with TRBJ2-5, with D possibly being TRBD2 (5 bases). V was pared by 3 bases and J by 11 bases, with 22 bases between. Germline V gene data show CDR1 as SEHNR and CDR2 as FQNEAQ (reference sequence). This CDR3 spans 15 amino acids. The CDR3 sequence is CASSLARGIRNEQYF. The CDR3 DNA sequence: TGTGCCAGCAGCTTGGCTCGAGGGATTAGGAATGAGCAGTACTTC. Drawing the rest from reference TRBV7-9 and TRBJ2-5, the complete variable domain is DTGVSQNPRHKITKRGQNVTFRCDPISEHNRLYWYRQTLGQGPEFLTYFQNEAQLEKSRLLSDRFSAERPKGSFSTLEIQRTEQGDSAMYLCASSLARGIRNEQYFGPGTRLLVL.

This clonotype was counted a few times. A much bigger clone sits one base away, suggesting this may be a read error. The CDR3 bases are TGTGCCAGCAGCCAAAGGGCAGGACCAGGAGAGACCCAGTACTTC. Protein product: CASSQRAGPGETQYF. This chain joins TRBV3-1 and TRBJ2-5; D is unclear. The CDR3 spans 15 residues. Germline CDR1 is LGHDT and CDR2 is YNNKEL (reference sequence). Deletions cut 2 bases from V and 4 bases from J, with 14 bases between.

This clonotype was counted ten times or more. The chain joins TRBV7-2 to TRBJ2-1, with a tentative D call TRBD1 (6 bases). V was trimmed by 1 base and J by 4 bases, leaving 8 bases between them. Germline CDR1 reads SGHTA; CDR2 reads FQGNSA. This CDR3 spans 14 amino acids. The CDR3 DNA is TGTGCCAGCAGCTTAGGGACAGATTACAATGAGCAGTTCTTC. Amino acid sequence: CASSLGTDYNEQFF.

This clonotype was counted at least ten times. The chain links TRBV7-3 to TRBJ2-3; D remains unclear. Trimming stripped 0 bases from V and 5 bases from J, with 6 bases between. The CDR3 extends over 13 amino acids. Germline V lookup: CDR1 SGHTA, CDR2 FQGTGA. In DNA form, the CDR3 reads TGTGCCAGCAGCTTAACGTGGGGAGATACGCAGTATTTT. Encoded protein: CASSLTWGDTQYF.

This clonotype has a count of ten or more. The chain uses TRBV5-4 and TRBJ2-5, with TRBD2 matching 13 bases. The ends lost 3 bases at V and 3 bases at J; junction bases unmatched: 2. CDR3 size: 15 residues. Germline assignment: CDR1 SGHNT and CDR2 YYREEE (reference sequence). CDR3 in amino acids: CASSSGTSGEETQYF. Here the CDR3 DNA reads TGTGCCAGCAGCTCCGGGACTAGCGGGGAAGAGACCCAGTACTTC. The full variable domain, in which reference TRBV5-4 and TRBJ2-5 provide the parts outside the CDR3, is ETGVTQSPTHLIKTRGQQVTLRCSSQSGHNTVSWYQQALGQGPQFIFQYYREEENGRGNFPPRFSGLQFPNYSSELNVNALELDDSALYLCASSSGTSGEETQYFGPGTRLLVL.

There are a few counts of this clonotype. The chain uses TRBV7-9 and TRBJ1-2; D is unclear. The CDR3 extends over 13 amino acids. Germline-derived CDR1 and CDR2 are SEHNR and FQNEAQ (reference sequence). Trimming took 5 bases from V and 4 from J, leaving 11 bases between them. The CDR3 region has the DNA TGTGCCAGCAGCCCGACGGTGGGCTATGGCTACACCTTC. As protein: CASSPTVGYGYTF. Drawing the rest from reference TRBV7-9 and TRBJ1-2, the complete variable domain is DTGVSQNPRHKITKRGQNVTFRCDPISEHNRLYWYRQTLGQGPEFLTYFQNEAQLEKSRLLSDRFSAERPKGSFSTLEIQRTEQGDSAMYLCASSPTVGYGYTFGSGTRLTVV.

Ten or more counts support this clonotype. This chain uses TRBV5-1 with TRBJ2-3; no reliable D call. Trimming took off 2 bases at V and 2 bases at J, with 9 bases between the two ends. CDR3 length equals 14 residues. Germline V lookup: CDR1 SGHRS, CDR2 YFSETQ. The CDR3 bases are TGCGCCAGCAGCTTTTTGACGGTCACAGATACGCAGTATTTT. Residues: CASSFLTVTDTQYF.

The chain uses TRBV7-2 and TRBJ2-7; 9 nucleotides match TRBD2. The CDR3 is 17 amino acids. Looked up from germline, CDR1 is SGHTA and CDR2 is FQGNSA. The trim removed 2 bases at V and 6 bases at J, leaving 14 bases unmatched. The CDR3 nucleotides are TGTGCCAGCAGCTTATTCCTGTTTAGCGGGAGTGAATTCGAGCAGTACTTC. This gives the protein CASSLFLFSGSEFEQYF.

This clonotype occurred a few times. The V gene is TRBV25-1, the J gene TRBJ1-6; D gene unclear. Germline V lookup: CDR1 MGHDK, CDR2 SYGVNS. The V end lost 4 bases, the J end lost 0 bases, and 7 bases lay between the germline ends. CDR3 length: 15 amino acids. The CDR3 here is CASSGTSSYNSPLHF. For the CDR3, the DNA is TGTGCCAGCAGTGGGACCAGCTCCTATAATTCACCCCTCCACTTT.

This clonotype was detected many times. The chain couples TRBV4-1 to TRBJ1-2; maybe TRBD1 (5 bases). Deletions cut 0 bases from V and 4 bases from J, with 12 bases between. The CDR3 consists of 15 residues. From germline, CDR1 is MGHRA and CDR2 YSYEKL. The CDR3 loop is CASSQEEAGTYGYTF. The CDR3 DNA follows: TGCGCCAGCAGCCAAGAAGAGGCAGGGACCTATGGCTACACCTTC.

This clonotype was counted only a few times. This rearrangement joins TRBV30 to TRBJ1-6, with a tentative D call TRBD1 (5 bases). CDR1 GTSNPN and CDR2 SVGIG come from the germline V gene (reference sequence). V was clipped by 0 bases and J by 14 bases, with 14 bases between them. The CDR3 sequence is 13 residues long. Here the CDR3 DNA reads TGTGCCTGGAGTGTAGTTCAGGGTTCTTCCCTCCACTTT. Its translation: CAWSVVQGSSLHF.

The chain joins TRBV19 to TRBJ2-4; the match to TRBD1 covers 8 bases. In germline, CDR1 is LNHDA, CDR2 SQIVND (reference sequence). J gave up 11 bases and V 4 bases, and 16 bases lay outside the gene matches. The CDR3 spans 16 residues. The CDR3 spells CASSRGGVEQGVFQYF. Written as DNA, the CDR3 is TGTGCCAGTAGTAGAGGAGGTGTAGAACAGGGGGTTTTTCAGTACTTC.

This clonotype was counted at least ten times. This CDR3 reads CASSGDRADEQYF. The CDR3, as DNA: TGTGCCAGCAGCGGGGACAGGGCGGACGAGCAGTACTTC. The V and J genes are TRBV5-6 and TRBJ2-7, with 9 bases aligning to TRBD1. The CDR3 has 13 residues. Germline V gene data show CDR1 as SGHDT and CDR2 as YYEEEE. V shed 4 bases, J shed 5 bases, and the junction held 4 bases outside the gene matches.

V and J are TRBV20-1 and TRBJ1-6, with D perhaps matching TRBD1 (5 bases). The CDR3 loop spans 15 amino acids. Germline CDR1 DFQATT, CDR2 SNEGSKA (reference sequence). Between the trimmed V and J ends, which lost 1 base and 18 bases, there was a span of 25 bases. This CDR3 reads CSARGGAGPIIAPHF. For the CDR3, the DNA is TGCAGTGCTAGAGGTGGAGCGGGACCCATCATAGCCCCCCACTTT.

The chain recombines TRBV20-1 with TRBJ1-3; D is possibly TRBD1 (5 bases). V was cut by 2 bases and J by 0 bases, with 11 bases left in between. In germline, CDR1 is DFQATT, CDR2 SNEGSKA (reference sequence). The CDR3 spans 15 residues. This CDR3 reads CSARPPTVSGNTIYF. The CDR3 nucleotides are TGCAGTGCTAGACCACCGACAGTCTCTGGAAACACCATATATTTT.

This clonotype was counted between two and nine times. A read error may be the cause here, since a much bigger clone is one base away. The genes are TRBV5-1 and TRBJ2-7, with 8 bases matching TRBD1. V lost 3 bases, J lost 7 bases, and 15 bases stayed unmatched. The CDR3 has 16 amino acids. The germline CDR1 and CDR2 sequences are SGHRS and YFSETQ. The CDR3 is CASSSYSSTGANEQYF. CDR3 nucleotides: TGCGCCAGCAGCTCCTACTCCTCGACAGGGGCCAATGAGCAGTACTTC.

The sample holds many counts of this clonotype. The rearrangement joins TRBV7-9 to TRBJ1-2; D perhaps matches TRBD1 (5 bases). Trimming left V 5 bases short and J 6 bases short, with 13 bases between. The germline V gene encodes CDR1 SEHNR and CDR2 FQNEAQ (reference sequence). The CDR3 sequence is 13 residues long. The CDR3 nucleotides are TGTGCCAGCAGCCCAGGGACGGCCCATGGCTACACCTTC. Translating it yields CASSPGTAHGYTF.

In its sample, this clonotype was seen many times. The chain carries TRBV20-1 and TRBJ1-4; weak D call: TRBD1 (6 bases). The germline gives CDR1 DFQATT, CDR2 SNEGSKA (reference sequence). Trimming removed 3 bases from V and 5 bases from J, with 16 bases in between. The CDR3 loop spans 15 amino acids. CDR3 coding DNA: TGCAGTGCTAGGAGCCCGGGAAGGGGGAATGAAAAACTGTTTTTT. Translating gives CSARSPGRGNEKLFF.

This clonotype was counted at least ten times. The chain links TRBV11-2 to TRBJ2-1, with D perhaps TRBD1 (6 bases). The CDR3 contains 11 residues. With 6 bases removed from V and 10 bases from J, the gap between germline ends came to 10 bases. The germline CDR1 and CDR2 sequences are SGHAT and FQNNGV. The DNA for the CDR3 is TGTGCCAGCAGTTTTACAGGGGAGCAGTTCTTC. Protein product: CASSFTGEQFF.

The chain employs TRBV6-2 or TRBV6-3 and TRBJ2-3; D ambiguous. Germline CDR1 reads MNHEY; CDR2 reads SVGEGT. The V end lost 6 bases, the J end lost 1 base, and 14 bases lay between the germline ends. This CDR3 region has 15 residues. The CDR3 nucleotides are TGTGCCAGCAGGCGACCCTCTCACGGCACAGATACGCAGTATTTT. Translating it yields CASRRPSHGTDTQYF.

In regard to this clonotype: A much more abundant neighbour one base away suggests this may be a read error. CDR3 amino acids: CASSLHLAGGFRTDTQYF. DNA for the CDR3: TGTGCCAGCAGCTTGCACCTAGCGGGGGGCTTCCGCACAGATACGCAGTATTTT. This chain uses TRBV7-8 with TRBJ2-3; 11 bases fit TRBD2. Unmatched junction bases numbered 9, after V lost 3 bases and J lost 1 base. Germline CDR1 is SGHVS and CDR2 is FQNEAQ. CDR3 length: 18 residues. The full variable domain, completed using reference TRBV7-8 and TRBJ2-3, is GAGVSQSPRYKVAKRGQDVALRCDPISGHVSLFWYQQALGQGPEFLTYFQNEAQLDKSGLPSDRFFAERPEGSVSTLKIQRTQQEDSAVYLCASSLHLAGGFRTDTQYFGPGTRLTVL.

A note on this clonotype: The junction departs from germline at one end; a sequencing error may be responsible. Here the CDR3 reads CASSLQTSMVLPDAQYF. The CDR3 DNA is TGTGCCAGCAGTCTGCAGACTAGCATGGTCCTCCCAGATGCGCAATATTTT. V usage is TRBV12-3 or TRBV12-4 and J usage is TRBJ2-3; 7 bases map to TRBD2. CDR3 size: 17 residues.

The DNA for the CDR3 is TGTGCCAGCAGCTTGGATTTGGGAGAGACCCAGTACTTC. This sequence encodes CASSLDLGETQYF. This rearrangement joins TRBV5-6 to TRBJ2-5, with D hard to call. Germline V CDR1 and CDR2: SGHDT, YYEEEE. V was cut by 0 bases and J by 4 bases, with 7 bases left in between. The CDR3 consists of 13 residues.

This clonotype occurred a few times. This chain links TRBV5-1 with TRBJ1-1, with D perhaps TRBD1 (6 bases). The V end lost 0 bases, the J end lost 7 bases, and 10 bases lay between the germline ends. Germline V lookup: CDR1 SGHRS, CDR2 YFSETQ. The CDR3 is 13 amino acids. CDR3 sequence reads: CASSLDGTLEAFF. CDR3 DNA: TGCGCCAGCAGCTTGGATGGGACACTTGAAGCTTTCTTT. The variable domain in full, with the rest retrieved from reference TRBV5-1 and TRBJ1-1, is KAGVTQTPRYLIKTRGQQVTLSCSPISGHRSVSWYQQTPGQGLQFLFEYFSETQRNKGNFPGRFSGRQFSNSRSEMNVSTLELGDSALYLCASSLDGTLEAFFGQGTRLTVV.

In the case of this clonotype: A much bigger clone sits one base away, suggesting this may be a read error. The V call is TRBV7-2, the J call TRBJ1-2; 7 bases map to TRBD1. V gave up 7 bases and J gave up 9 bases; unmatched junction bases: 11. The CDR3 sequence is 13 residues long. Germline V gene sequence: CDR1 SGHTA, CDR2 FQGNSA. This chain's CDR3 is CASNSRGGWSYTF. The CDR3 region has the DNA TGTGCCAGCAACTCCCGAGGGGGCTGGAGCTACACCTTC.

V gene TRBV2 combines with J gene TRBJ1-4; no definite D call. Germline lookup yields CDR1 SNHLY and CDR2 FYNNEI. This CDR3 has 12 residues. Trimming took 3 bases from V and 7 from J, leaving 6 bases between them. The CDR3 reads CASSEEVEKLFF. Here the CDR3 DNA reads TGTGCCAGCAGTGAGGAAGTTGAAAAACTGTTTTTT.

There are many counts of this clonotype. The CDR3, as DNA: TGTGCCAGCAGCTTATCCGGCAGCCATCAGCCCCAGCATTTT. Protein product: CASSLSGSHQPQHF. The gene calls are TRBV7-9 and TRBJ1-5; D is unresolved. The CDR3 length is 14 residues. CDR1 is SEHNR and CDR2 is FQNEAQ in the germline V gene (reference sequence). The ends were cut back, 2 bases at V and 5 bases at J, with 10 bases in the middle.

This chain joins TRBV20-1 and TRBJ1-1; D call uncertain. V was cut by 4 bases and J by 0 bases, with 12 bases left in between. Germline values: CDR1 DFQATT, CDR2 SNEGSKA (reference sequence). The CDR3 runs to 14 residues. CDR3 sequence: CSAIDWTVNTEAFF. CDR3 bases: TGCAGTGCTATCGATTGGACGGTGAACACTGAAGCTTTCTTT.